The 14 T cell receptor beta chains listed next were all sequenced from one sample in a study of breast tumors, draining lymph nodes, adjacent tissues. TCRdb reprocessed the multiplex PCR reads via MiXCR and lists one record per CDR3 protein. This table holds roughly 80,000 distinct CDR3 sequences, roughly 20% found once. Breast cancer patients provided tissue from their axillary draining lymph nodes. The sequenced sample was axillary lymph node tissue. These receptors all stem from a female donor with breast cancer. Some clones in this sample may be carry-over from other donors' samples.

V is TRBV4-1 and J is TRBJ2-1, with unresolved D. The CDR3 is 12 residues long. The V gene lost 6 bases and the J gene lost 9 bases, with 12 bases spanning the gap. Per the germline V gene, CDR1 is MGHRA and CDR2 is YSYEKL. DNA of the CDR3: TGCGCCAGCAGGATAGGGCCTGGTGAGCAGTTCTTC. Its translation: CASRIGPGEQFF.

This rearrangement joins TRBV6-2 or TRBV6-3 to TRBJ2-1; D not resolved. Germline assignment: CDR1 MNHEY and CDR2 SVGEGT. Trimming cost V 2 bases and J 8 bases, with 7 bases left between them. The CDR3 extends over 12 amino acids. The CDR3 loop reads CASSYGWDEQFF. The CDR3 region has the DNA TGTGCCAGCAGTTACGGCTGGGATGAGCAGTTCTTC.

This clonotype came up many times. The chain carries TRBV15 and TRBJ2-1; 11 bases match TRBD2. The CDR3 is 18 residues long. Germline CDR1 LNHNV, CDR2 YYDKDF (reference sequence). V shed 5 bases and J 4 bases; nucleotides not matched to a gene: 13. CDR3 sequence: CATSSSGLAEAPYNEQFF. In DNA, the CDR3 is TGTGCCACCAGCTCCTCGGGACTAGCGGAAGCCCCGTACAATGAGCAGTTCTTC.

This clonotype was observed at least ten times. The chain joins TRBV6-1 to TRBJ2-2; D uncertain. V gave up 5 bases and J gave up 5 bases, with 12 bases separating them. The CDR3 spans 14 residues. Germline V gene data show CDR1 as MNHNS and CDR2 as SASEGT. The CDR3 region is CASSTHSTTGELFF. Written as DNA, the CDR3 is TGTGCCAGCAGTACGCACAGCACGACCGGGGAGCTGTTTTTT.

In its sample, this clonotype was seen many times. V and J are TRBV5-6 and TRBJ1-5; the D gene is possibly TRBD1 (5 bases). Germline assignment: CDR1 SGHDT and CDR2 YYEEEE. The CDR3 sequence is 15 residues long. V shed 2 bases and J shed 3 bases, with 12 bases lying between them. CDR3: CASSFYGGTNQPQHF. CDR3 DNA sequence: TGTGCCAGCAGCTTTTATGGGGGAACCAATCAGCCCCAGCATTTT.

This clonotype showed up many times. This chain links TRBV7-2 with TRBJ2-7; 8 nucleotides match TRBD2. Losses at the gene ends were 0 bases for V and 0 bases for J; bases not matched to a gene: 7. Germline assignment: CDR1 SGHTA and CDR2 FQGNSA. CDR3 size: 17 residues. The CDR3 reads CASSLAVSGTLSYEQYF. The CDR3 DNA reads as TGTGCCAGCAGCTTAGCAGTTAGCGGGACGCTCTCCTACGAGCAGTACTTC.

This clonotype occurred many times. The chain carries TRBV2 and TRBJ2-5, with TRBD1 matching over 8 bases. Germline trimming cut 7 bases from V and 5 bases from J; bases unmatched to any gene: 9. Germline assignment: CDR1 SNHLY and CDR2 FYNNEI. The CDR3 contains 14 residues. CDR3 amino acids: CASIGQGGEETQYF. In nucleotides, the CDR3 is TGTGCCAGCATAGGACAGGGTGGAGAGGAGACCCAGTACTTC. Using reference TRBV2 and TRBJ2-5 for the parts outside the CDR3, the full variable domain is EPEVTQTPSHQVTQMGQEVILRCVPISNHLYFYWYRQILGQKVEFLVSFYNNEISEKSEIFDDQFSVERPDGSNFTLKIRSTKLEDSAMYFCASIGQGGEETQYFGPGTRLLVL.

This clonotype occurred many times. The chain combines TRBV19 with TRBJ2-5; D might be TRBD1 or TRBD2, each matching 5 bases. The CDR3 totals 15 residues. V was clipped by 3 bases and J by 4 bases, with 15 bases between them. Per the germline V gene, CDR1 is LNHDA and CDR2 is SQIVND (reference sequence). The CDR3 sequence: CASSMSTGGGETQYF. CDR3 nucleotide sequence: TGTGCCAGTAGTATGTCTACAGGCGGAGGAGAGACCCAGTACTTC.

This clonotype appeared many times. This chain links TRBV7-2 with TRBJ2-7; no firm D call. Germline V gene data show CDR1 as SGHTA and CDR2 as FQGNSA. Trimming pared 5 bases from V and 6 bases from J, leaving 20 bases between. The CDR3 consists of 15 residues. In DNA form, the CDR3 reads TGTGCCAGCAGCCCCACCGGGTCCAGAGGAACCGAGCAGTACTTC. Translation: CASSPTGSRGTEQYF.

The chain recombines TRBV20-1 with TRBJ1-2; unclear D gene. Deletions cut 4 bases from V and 7 bases from J, with 13 bases between. The CDR3 runs to 12 residues. Germline-derived CDR1 and CDR2 are DFQATT and SNEGSKA (reference sequence). The CDR3 reads CSAKGGRFGYTF. Written as DNA, the CDR3 is TGCAGTGCTAAGGGCGGCCGCTTTGGCTACACCTTC.

With regard to this clonotype: One end of the junction is discordant with germline, which a read error may explain. CDR3 DNA: TGTGCCAGCAGTGTATTCTACAAGCAGTACTTC. The encoded protein is CASSVFYKQYF. The chain combines TRBV25-1 with TRBJ2-7, with D uncertain. Germline V gene sequence: CDR1 MGHDK, CDR2 SYGVNS. The CDR3 spans 11 residues.

This clonotype was seen repeatedly, ten times or more. The junction differs from germline at one of its ends, possibly a read error. CDR3 nucleotides: TGTGCCAGTAGTATCTCGGACGCCACTCCTCGAAACTTC. This gives the protein CASSISDATPRNF. The rearrangement uses TRBV19 and TRBJ2-7; D is ambiguous. The CDR3 covers 13 residues. In germline, CDR1 is LNHDA, CDR2 SQIVND (reference sequence).

This clonotype was detected many times. The CDR3 reads CASKRQDRGANYGYTF. CDR3 bases: TGTGCCAGTAAAAGACAGGACAGGGGAGCTAACTATGGCTACACCTTC. The rearrangement links TRBV19 to TRBJ1-2, with TRBD1 matching over 9 bases. CDR3 length equals 16 residues. From germline, CDR1 is LNHDA and CDR2 SQIVND (reference sequence). V gave up 7 bases and J gave up 0 bases; unmatched junction bases: 9. The full variable domain, its missing parts supplied by reference TRBV19 and TRBJ1-2, is DGGITQSPKYLFRKEGQNVTLSCEQNLNHDAMYWYRQDPGQGLRLIYYSQIVNDFQKGDIAEGYSVSREKKESFPLTVTSAQKNPTAFYLCASKRQDRGANYGYTFGSGTRLTVV.

Worth noting for this clonotype: A much larger clone lies a single base off, so this may be a read error. The chain is built from TRBV3-1 and TRBJ2-1; TRBD2 might be the D (7 bases). V lost 7 bases and J 8 bases, leaving 15 bases between the germline ends. The CDR3 totals 13 residues. Germline CDR1 is LGHDT and CDR2 is YNNKEL (reference sequence). CDR3 DNA sequence: TGTGCCAGCACCAAGCCGGGGGGCGATGAGCAGTTCTTC. It translates to CASTKPGGDEQFF.